The clone carrying this T cell receptor beta chain has more than one count but fewer than ten. Time point noted: patch test 1, 2 weeks after DPC sensitization. Treatment reported: therapeutic diphenylcyclopropenone sensitization with weekly scalp DPC. Each cDNA molecule in the library carried unique molecular identifiers. TCRdb reprocessed the RACE reads via MiXCR and lists one record per CDR3 protein. The sample yields tens of thousands of distinct CDR3 sequences, 10% seen once. The record originates from a study of human T cells and chemical hapten exposure. Study-wide background: The sensitizing agent was 2% DPC, placed on about 2 cm by about 2 cm of upper inner arm skin. After 6 days, upper back 0.01% DPC patch tests were scored.

From germline, CDR1 is MNHEY and CDR2 SVGAGI. The CDR3 is 20 residues long. V shed 0 bases, J shed 4 bases, and the junction held 9 bases outside the gene matches. The V gene is TRBV6-5, the J gene TRBJ2-2; the match to TRBD2 covers 15 bases. This receptor was identified in a man in his forties with alopecia areata. Some clones in this sample may be carry-over from other donors' samples. Sequences were derived from whole blood, sampled in connection with sensitization to the hapten diphenylcyclopropenone (DPC). CDR3 nucleotides: TGTGCCAGCAGTTACTCCGAAGGACTAGCGGGAGGGCCGGTCACCGGGGAGCTGTTTTTT. Its protein is CASSYSEGLAGGPVTGELFF.